The 27 T cell receptor beta chains reported below all come from one sample, sequenced in a study of cytomegalovirus exposure and HLA in healthy donors. The primer mix had 60 Vbeta and 13 Jbeta primers. Data came from immunoSEQ multiplex PCR; TCRdb stores just in-frame clones and leaves some out. Here the sample spans approximately 90,000 clones, roughly 74% being singletons. The sample was PBMCs. These receptors all stem from a man aged 40-49 years in good health and CMV-seronegative.

The V gene is TRBV5-6, the J gene TRBJ2-3, with 12 bases matching TRBD1. The germline V gene encodes CDR1 SGHDT and CDR2 YYEEEE. The CDR3 covers 14 residues. Trimming removed 10 bases from V and 2 bases from J; junction bases left unmatched: 5. The CDR3 region is CAGGQGAYTDTQYF. CDR3 DNA sequence: TGTGCCGGGGGACAGGGGGCTTACACAGATACGCAGTATTTT.

V is TRBV7-9 and J is TRBJ2-3, with 11 positions matching TRBD2. Germline loops: CDR1 SEHNR, CDR2 FQNEAQ (reference sequence). The CDR3 sequence is 16 residues long. V shed 3 bases and J 1 base; nucleotides not matched to a gene: 3. This chain's CDR3 is CASSFQLAGGTDTQYF. In DNA, the CDR3 is TGTGCCAGCAGCTTCCAACTAGCGGGAGGCACAGATACGCAGTATTTT.

V is TRBV6-1 and J is TRBJ1-5; tentatively, D is TRBD1 (5 bases). This CDR3 is built from 14 residues. V was cut by 2 bases and J by 9 bases, with 14 bases left in between. The germline V gene has CDR1 MNHNS and CDR2 SASEGT. CDR3: CASSELGGGAPQHF. As DNA, the CDR3 is TGTGCCAGCAGTGAATTGGGGGGAGGTGCGCCCCAGCATTTT.

The chain recombines TRBV28 with TRBJ2-3, with D perhaps TRBD2 (5 bases). The CDR3 extends over 14 amino acids. The germline V gene encodes CDR1 MDHEN and CDR2 SYDVKM. Trimming pared 5 bases from V and 2 bases from J, leaving 11 bases between. CDR3 coding DNA: TGTGCCAGCAGTCCCTTCCGGGACACAGATACGCAGTATTTT. This translates into CASSPFRDTDTQYF.

The chain joins TRBV27 to TRBJ1-1, with D tentatively TRBD1 (6 bases). This CDR3 region has 15 residues. The V end lost 3 bases, the J end lost 1 base, and 12 bases lay between the germline ends. Germline-derived CDR1 and CDR2 are MNHEY and SMNVEV (reference sequence). The CDR3: CASSFRGVSNTEAFF. The CDR3 coding sequence is TGTGCCAGCAGTTTCAGGGGAGTGTCGAACACTGAAGCTTTCTTT.

The chain employs TRBV12-5 and TRBJ2-2, with D perhaps matching TRBD1 (6 bases). CDR3 size: 16 residues. Germline V gives CDR1 LGHNT, CDR2 FRNRAP. Trimming stripped 4 bases from V and 2 bases from J, with 14 bases between. The DNA for the CDR3 is TGTGCTAGTGGTTACTCCGGGACACTTAACACCGGGGAGCTGTTTTTT. Translation gives CASGYSGTLNTGELFF.

This chain links TRBV4-2 with TRBJ1-2; no definite D call. CDR1 is LGHNA, CDR2 YNFKEQ, per germline. This CDR3 has 14 amino acids. V lost 1 base and J lost 5, with 11 bases in between. CDR3 nucleotides: TGTGCCAGCAGCCAAGGAACCTCCGGGTATGGCTACACCTTC. It specifies CASSQGTSGYGYTF.

The rearrangement links TRBV19 to TRBJ1-2; possibly TRBD1 for D (5 bases). The V end lost 3 bases, the J end lost 6 bases, and 11 bases lay between the germline ends. CDR1 is LNHDA and CDR2 is SQIVND in the germline V gene (reference sequence). This CDR3 is built from 13 residues. This CDR3 reads CASSMGGVDGYTF. CDR3 DNA: TGTGCCAGTAGTATGGGGGGAGTAGATGGCTACACCTTC.

This clone was detected only a few times. This chain connects TRBV19 to TRBJ1-2; D uncertain. This CDR3 spans 14 amino acids. Per the germline V gene, CDR1 is LNHDA and CDR2 is SQIVND (reference sequence). Trimming removed 4 bases at V and 1 base at J, with 10 bases between. The CDR3 protein is CASSRTDFNYGYTF. In DNA form, the CDR3 reads TGTGCCAGTAGTAGAACAGATTTTAACTATGGCTACACCTTC.

The genes are TRBV5-1 and TRBJ1-5; D is undetermined. Germline V CDR1 and CDR2: SGHRS, YFSETQ. Trimming left V 10 bases short and J 2 bases short, with 10 bases between. The CDR3 covers 12 residues. This CDR3 is CARGEGNQPQHF. DNA for the CDR3: TGCGCCCGCGGCGAGGGCAATCAGCCCCAGCATTTT.

This clone was seen just once. The J gene is TRBJ1-1, the V gene TRBV27, with a possible D match to TRBD1 (6 bases). CDR3 size: 15 residues. Trimming removed 7 bases from V and 1 base from J, with 16 bases in between. The V gene's germline CDR1 is MNHEY and CDR2 SMNVEV (reference sequence). The CDR3 region is CASTGATGKNTEAFF. The CDR3 DNA sequence: TGTGCCAGCACAGGGGCCACGGGGAAGAACACTGAAGCTTTCTTT.

A few counts support this clone. The chain carries TRBV5-1 and TRBJ2-3; TRBD2 is a possible D gene (7 bases). The CDR3 runs to 16 residues. The V end was cut by 0 bases, the J end by 2 bases, with 13 bases between. CDR1 and CDR2 (germline): SGHRS, YFSETQ. CDR3 residues: CASSLEGGGSTDTQYF. For the CDR3, the DNA is TGCGCCAGCAGCTTGGAAGGGGGGGGTTCCACAGATACGCAGTATTTT.

The V gene is TRBV27, the J gene TRBJ2-3, with 14 bases aligning to TRBD2. Germline trimming cut 5 bases from V and 3 bases from J; bases unmatched to any gene: 4. The CDR3 spans 16 residues. The germline gives CDR1 MNHEY, CDR2 SMNVEV (reference sequence). The CDR3 protein is CASSLRLAGGTDTQYF. CDR3 nucleotide sequence: TGTGCCAGCAGTCTCCGACTAGCGGGAGGGACAGATACGCAGTATTTT.

V usage is TRBV6-1 and J usage is TRBJ1-2; D might be TRBD1 (6 bases). Germline assignment: CDR1 MNHNS and CDR2 SASEGT. The germline V and J ends were trimmed by 9 bases and 2 bases, with 7 bases remaining between them. There are 11 residues in the CDR3. The chain's CDR3 is CASGQNYGYTF. The DNA for the CDR3 is TGTGCCAGTGGACAGAACTATGGCTACACCTTC.

The chain links TRBV15 to TRBJ2-1; possible D gene TRBD2, 6 bases. CDR1 and CDR2 (germline): LNHNV, YYDKDF (reference sequence). The V end was cut by 6 bases, the J end by 7 bases, with 16 bases between. The CDR3 has 14 residues. Here the CDR3 reads CATSRDLGFNEQFF. CDR3 sequence (DNA): TGTGCCACCAGTAGGGACTTAGGGTTTAATGAGCAGTTCTTC.

The chain has TRBV5-1 and TRBJ2-5, with TRBD2 as a possible D gene (6 bases). The CDR3 has 13 amino acids. V lost 6 bases to trimming and J lost 4 bases, with 13 bases between them. Germline lookup yields CDR1 SGHRS and CDR2 YFSETQ. The chain's CDR3 is CASTTPGGETQYF. CDR3 nucleotide sequence: TGCGCCAGCACCACACCCGGGGGAGAGACCCAGTACTTC. Using reference TRBV5-1 and TRBJ2-5 for the parts outside the CDR3, the full variable domain is KAGVTQTPRYLIKTRGQQVTLSCSPISGHRSVSWYQQTPGQGLQFLFEYFSETQRNKGNFPGRFSGRQFSNSRSEMNVSTLELGDSALYLCASTTPGGETQYFGPGTRLLVL.

The V call is TRBV9, the J call TRBJ2-7; TRBD1 matches 11 bases. Germline assignment: CDR1 SGDLS and CDR2 YYNGEE. The CDR3 has 15 amino acids. V trimming: 3 bases; J trimming: 2 bases; junction bases outside the gene matches: 4. DNA for the CDR3: TGTGCCAGCAGCGGCCCGGGACAGGGGGCCTACGAGCAGTACTTC. Its translation is CASSGPGQGAYEQYF.

The chain carries TRBV2 and TRBJ2-1; the D is unclear. Germline V gene sequence: CDR1 SNHLY, CDR2 FYNNEI. Trimming left V 3 bases short and J 7 bases short, with 13 bases between. This CDR3 spans 14 amino acids. CDR3 nucleotide sequence: TGTGCCAGCAGTGATAGGCTCTTACAGAATGAGCAGTTCTTC. It specifies CASSDRLLQNEQFF.

J is TRBJ2-5 and V is TRBV5-4; no clear D gene. V was trimmed by 0 bases and J by 1 base, leaving 7 bases between them. Germline CDR1 SGHNT, CDR2 YYREEE (reference sequence). The CDR3 loop spans 14 amino acids. This CDR3 is CASSLDRFQETQYF. The CDR3 bases are TGTGCCAGCAGCTTGGATCGGTTCCAAGAGACCCAGTACTTC.

A single count supports this clone. The V gene is TRBV28, the J gene TRBJ2-7; D might be TRBD1 (5 bases). V lost 4 bases and J 4 bases, leaving 11 bases between the germline ends. The V gene's germline CDR1 is MDHEN and CDR2 SYDVKM. The CDR3 is 13 residues long. The DNA for the CDR3 is TGTGCCAGCAGTTCAGAGGACATATACGAGCAGTACTTC. Translating gives CASSSEDIYEQYF.

This clone turned up a few times. The chain uses TRBV5-1 and TRBJ2-7; D ambiguous. The CDR3 is made up of 13 amino acids. Germline lookup yields CDR1 SGHRS and CDR2 YFSETQ. The germline V and J ends were trimmed by 1 base and 6 bases, with 11 bases remaining between them. CDR3 sequence reads: CASSLSHGGEQYF. The DNA of the CDR3 is TGCGCCAGCAGCTTGTCGCACGGCGGCGAGCAGTACTTC. The variable domain in full, with the rest retrieved from reference TRBV5-1 and TRBJ2-7, is KAGVTQTPRYLIKTRGQQVTLSCSPISGHRSVSWYQQTPGQGLQFLFEYFSETQRNKGNFPGRFSGRQFSNSRSEMNVSTLELGDSALYLCASSLSHGGEQYFGPGTRLTVT.

The V gene is TRBV28, the J gene TRBJ2-1; 12 bases are a match to TRBD2. This CDR3 is built from 16 residues. Germline CDR1 and CDR2: MDHEN and SYDVKM. Trimming cost V 4 bases and J 5 bases; bases outside gene matches: 6. CDR3 region: CASSSSGLAGNNEQFF. Here the CDR3 DNA reads TGTGCCAGCAGTTCCTCCGGACTAGCGGGGAACAATGAGCAGTTCTTC.

A few counts support this clone. V gene TRBV4-1 combines with J gene TRBJ1-5; possible D gene TRBD1, 5 bases. The germline V gene encodes CDR1 MGHRA and CDR2 YSYEKL. The length of the CDR3 is 16 residues. With 3 bases removed from V and 3 bases from J, the gap between germline ends came to 15 bases. This chain's CDR3 is CASSHPARQTNQPQHF. CDR3 nucleotide sequence: TGCGCCAGCAGCCACCCCGCCAGACAGACCAATCAGCCCCAGCATTTT.

The chain is built from TRBV19 and TRBJ2-2; maybe TRBD1 (7 bases). The germline V and J ends were trimmed by 0 bases and 5 bases, with 10 bases remaining between them. Germline-derived CDR1 and CDR2 are LNHDA and SQIVND (reference sequence). The length of the CDR3 is 15 residues. Here the CDR3 reads CASSIDRGETGELFF. The CDR3, as DNA: TGTGCCAGTAGTATAGACAGGGGGGAGACCGGGGAGCTGTTTTTT.

Remarks on this clone: A read error may produce the germline difference seen at one junction end. The chain is built from TRBV7-9 and TRBJ2-7; D call uncertain. Germline V gene sequence: CDR1 SEHNR, CDR2 FQNEAQ (reference sequence). The CDR3 is 12 amino acids. The CDR3 region has the DNA TGTTCCAGCAGCTTTGTCGGCGGCGAGCAGTACTTC. Translated: CSSSFVGGEQYF.

This sequence joins TRBV9 and TRBJ2-5; the match to TRBD2 covers 12 bases. The CDR3 is made up of 15 amino acids. The germline gives CDR1 SGDLS, CDR2 YYNGEE. V shed 3 bases and J 7 bases; nucleotides not matched to a gene: 7. The CDR3, as DNA: TGTGCCAGCAGCGCGTCTAGCGGGAGGGGGGGGACCCAGTACTTC. Translated, it gives CASSASSGRGGTQYF. The variable domain in full, completed from reference TRBV9 and TRBJ2-5, reads DSGVTQTPKHLITATGQRVTLRCSPRSGDLSVYWYQQSLDQGLQFLIQYYNGEERAKGNILERFSAQQFPDLHSELNLSSLELGDSALYFCASSASSGRGGTQYFGPGTRLLVL.

V is TRBV23-1 and J is TRBJ2-7, with D possibly TRBD1 on 5 matching bases. TRBV23-1 is reported as an ORF; its role is uncertain. V was trimmed by 3 bases and J by 5 bases, leaving 20 bases between them. The CDR3 sequence is 16 residues long. The CDR3: CASSQGKGQGRNEQYF. CDR3 DNA: TGCGCCAGCAGTCAGGGAAAAGGGCAGGGTCGTAACGAGCAGTACTTC.